Listed here are 2 T cell receptor beta chains from one sample, sequenced in a study of shared clonotypes between healthy human individuals. TCRdb keeps only in-frame clones here, not all; method: immunoSEQ multiplex PCR. The data contain about 820,000 clones, 80% to 95% of them singletons. The naive CD8 population came from CD45RO-negative cells selected for CCR7, without terminally differentiated effector memory CD45RA+ cells. The sample comprised naive CD8+ T cells sorted from blood. These receptors were obtained from a man aged 25-45 years in good health.

The chain recombines TRBV5-4 with TRBJ1-4; TRBD1 aligns across 8 bases. Germline CDR1 and CDR2: SGHNT and YYREEE (reference sequence). The CDR3 totals 15 residues. Germline trimming cut 2 bases from V and 8 bases from J; bases unmatched to any gene: 8. The CDR3 loop reads CASSLTTGADEKLFF. The CDR3 DNA is TGTGCCAGCAGCTTAACGACAGGGGCGGACGAAAAACTGTTTTTT.

DNA of the CDR3: TGTGCCAGCAGCGCGGAAGACACAGATACGCAGTATTTT. The encoded protein is CASSAEDTDTQYF. The rearrangement joins TRBV7-2 to TRBJ2-3; the D is unclear. Trimming cost V 5 bases and J 2 bases, with 8 bases left between them. Germline V gene lookup returns CDR1 SGHTA and CDR2 FQGNSA. CDR3 length: 13 residues. Drawing the rest from reference TRBV7-2 and TRBJ2-3, the complete variable domain is GAGVSQSPSNKVTEKGKDVELRCDPISGHTALYWYRQSLGQGLEFLIYFQGNSAPDKSGLPSDRFSAERTGGSVSTLTIQRTQQEDSAVYLCASSAEDTDTQYFGPGTRLTVL.